A single T cell receptor (beta chain) is shown here with its context. Its antigen is unidentified. The V and J ends lost 0 bases and 4 bases, in that order; junction bases with no gene match: 5. Germline V lookup: CDR1 SQVTM, CDR2 ANQGSEA. CDR3 length: 15 amino acids. These data originate in a study of CD8+ T cells in alopecia areata. Turning to the study itself: Treated individuals took tofacitinib by mouth, 5 to 10 mg twice daily.

Findings of the study overall: Sequenced scalp T cells also include alphabeta T cells resident in normal skin. Mice showed clearer TCR sharing than patients did, a gap that was possibly HLA-related.

cDNA reverse transcribed from extracted RNA served as the sequencing template. Some clones are missing from TCRdb's copy, which holds only in-frame ones; the method was immunoSEQ multiplex PCR. The sample yields around 140,000 clones, about 86% seen once. Treatment described: oral pan-JAK inhibitor, 5-10 mg twice daily. CD4+ and CD8+ T cells were sorted from PBMCs. The chain has TRBV29-1 and TRBJ2-7, with 11 bases that match TRBD2. The input for sequencing was CD8+ T cells sorted from blood, taken at week 4, from a patient treated with tofacitinib. This clonotype originated in a human donor with alopecia areata. The CDR3, as DNA: TGCAGCGTTGAAGAAACTAGCGGGAGTATGTACGAGCAGTACTTC. This sequence encodes CSVEETSGSMYEQYF.